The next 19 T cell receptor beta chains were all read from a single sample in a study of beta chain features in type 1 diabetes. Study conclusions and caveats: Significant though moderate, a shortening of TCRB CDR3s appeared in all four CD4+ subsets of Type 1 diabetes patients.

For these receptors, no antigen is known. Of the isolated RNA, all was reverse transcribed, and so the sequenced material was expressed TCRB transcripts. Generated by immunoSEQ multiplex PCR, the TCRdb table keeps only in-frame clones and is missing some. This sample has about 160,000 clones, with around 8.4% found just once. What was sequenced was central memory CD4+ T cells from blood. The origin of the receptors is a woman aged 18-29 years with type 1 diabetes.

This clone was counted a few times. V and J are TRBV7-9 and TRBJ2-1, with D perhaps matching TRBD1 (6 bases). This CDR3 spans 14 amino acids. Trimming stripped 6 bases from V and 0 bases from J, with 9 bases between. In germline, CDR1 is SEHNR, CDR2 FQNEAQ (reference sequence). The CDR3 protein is CASRGQSSYNEQFF. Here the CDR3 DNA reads TGTGCCAGCAGAGGACAGAGCTCCTACAATGAGCAGTTCTTC.

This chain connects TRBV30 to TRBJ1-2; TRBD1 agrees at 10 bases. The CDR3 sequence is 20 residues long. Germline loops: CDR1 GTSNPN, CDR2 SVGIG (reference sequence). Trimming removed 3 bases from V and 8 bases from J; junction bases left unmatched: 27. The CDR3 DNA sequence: TGTGCCTGGAGCAGGAGCCCCGCCGGGACAGGGGCGGGGGTCATCTGGGGCTACACCTTC. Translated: CAWSRSPAGTGAGVIWGYTF.

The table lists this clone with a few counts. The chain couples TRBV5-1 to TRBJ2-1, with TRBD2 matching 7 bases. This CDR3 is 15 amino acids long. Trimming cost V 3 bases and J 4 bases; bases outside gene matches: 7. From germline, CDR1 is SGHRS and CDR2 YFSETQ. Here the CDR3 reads CASSWGGATYNEQFF. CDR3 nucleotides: TGCGCCAGCAGCTGGGGGGGTGCTACTTACAATGAGCAGTTCTTC.

DNA of the CDR3: TGTGCCAGCAGCCTCGTACTTGACAGGGCCCCAACCTATGGCTACACCTTC. Translation gives CASSLVLDRAPTYGYTF. The V call is TRBV11-3, the J call TRBJ1-2, with 7 bases that match TRBD1. There are 17 residues in the CDR3. Losses at the gene ends were 5 bases for V and 4 bases for J; bases not matched to a gene: 16. CDR1 SGHNT and CDR2 YENEEA come from the germline V gene.

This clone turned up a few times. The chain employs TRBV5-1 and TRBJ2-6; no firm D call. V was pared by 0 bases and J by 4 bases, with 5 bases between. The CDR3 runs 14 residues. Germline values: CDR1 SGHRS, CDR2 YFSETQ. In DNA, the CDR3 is TGCGCCAGCAGCTTGGGACAAGGGGCCAACGTCCTGACTTTC. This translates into CASSLGQGANVLTF.

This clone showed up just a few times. The CDR3 spells CASFPRGSSYNEQFF. CDR3 DNA: TGCGCCAGCTTCCCCCGCGGGAGCTCCTACAATGAGCAGTTCTTC. The chain uses TRBV5-1 and TRBJ2-1, with 7 bases fitting TRBD2. Germline V gene data show CDR1 as SGHRS and CDR2 as YFSETQ. The CDR3 totals 15 residues. The V and J ends lost 7 bases and 0 bases, in that order; junction bases with no gene match: 7.

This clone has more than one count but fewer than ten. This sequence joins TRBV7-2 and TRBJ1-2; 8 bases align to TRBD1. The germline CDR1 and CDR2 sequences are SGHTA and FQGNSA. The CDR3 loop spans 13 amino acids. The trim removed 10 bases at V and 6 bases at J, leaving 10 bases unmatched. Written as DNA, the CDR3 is TGTGCCACCCGGAGAGGGACAGGCGATGGCTACACCTTC. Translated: CATRRGTGDGYTF.

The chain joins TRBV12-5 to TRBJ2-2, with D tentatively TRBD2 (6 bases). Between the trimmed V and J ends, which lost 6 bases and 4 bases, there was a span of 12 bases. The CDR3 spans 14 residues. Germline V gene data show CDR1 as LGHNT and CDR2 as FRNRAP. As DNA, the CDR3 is TGTGCTAGTGGCCCGGATAGCGGCACCGGGGAGCTGTTTTTT. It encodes CASGPDSGTGELFF.

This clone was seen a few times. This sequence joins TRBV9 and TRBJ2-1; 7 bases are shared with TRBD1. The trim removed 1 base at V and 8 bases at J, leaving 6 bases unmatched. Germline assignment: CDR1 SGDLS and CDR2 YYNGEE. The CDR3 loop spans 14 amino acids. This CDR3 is CASSVRDRPYEQFF. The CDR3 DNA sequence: TGTGCCAGCAGCGTACGGGACAGACCCTATGAGCAGTTCTTC.

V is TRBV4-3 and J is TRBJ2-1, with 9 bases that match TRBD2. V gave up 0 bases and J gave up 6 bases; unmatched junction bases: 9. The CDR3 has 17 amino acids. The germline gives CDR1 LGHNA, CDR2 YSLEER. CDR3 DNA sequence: TGCGCCAGCAGCCAAGAGGTTGGGCGGGGGGGTATCAATGAGCAGTTCTTC. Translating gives CASSQEVGRGGINEQFF.

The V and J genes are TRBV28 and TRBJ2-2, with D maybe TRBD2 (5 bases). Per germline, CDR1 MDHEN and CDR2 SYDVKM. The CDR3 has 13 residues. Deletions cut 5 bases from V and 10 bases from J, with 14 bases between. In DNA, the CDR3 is TGTGCCAGCAGTCCCCAATTCCGGGAGGAGCTGTTTTTT. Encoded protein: CASSPQFREELFF.

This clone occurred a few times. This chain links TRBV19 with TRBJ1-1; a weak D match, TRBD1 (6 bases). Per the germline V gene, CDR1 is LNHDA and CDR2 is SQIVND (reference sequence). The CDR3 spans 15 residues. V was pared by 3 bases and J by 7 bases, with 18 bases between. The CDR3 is CASSMDGRGSGEAFF. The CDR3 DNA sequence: TGTGCCAGTAGTATGGATGGAAGGGGGAGCGGTGAAGCTTTCTTT.

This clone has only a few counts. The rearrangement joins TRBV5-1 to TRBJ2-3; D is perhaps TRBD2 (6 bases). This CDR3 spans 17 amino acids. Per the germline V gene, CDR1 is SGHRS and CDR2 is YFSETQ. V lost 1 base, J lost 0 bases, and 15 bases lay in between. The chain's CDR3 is CASSLRNAGHSTDTQYF. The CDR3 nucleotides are TGCGCCAGCAGCTTGAGAAATGCGGGGCATAGCACAGATACGCAGTATTTT. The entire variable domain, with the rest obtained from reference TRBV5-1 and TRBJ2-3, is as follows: KAGVTQTPRYLIKTRGQQVTLSCSPISGHRSVSWYQQTPGQGLQFLFEYFSETQRNKGNFPGRFSGRQFSNSRSEMNVSTLELGDSALYLCASSLRNAGHSTDTQYFGPGTRLTVL.

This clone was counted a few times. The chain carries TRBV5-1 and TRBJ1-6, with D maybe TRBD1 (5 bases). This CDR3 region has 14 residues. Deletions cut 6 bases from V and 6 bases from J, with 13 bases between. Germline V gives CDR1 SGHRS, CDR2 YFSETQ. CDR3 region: CASTEDSSNSPLHF. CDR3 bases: TGCGCCAGCACCGAAGACAGCAGTAATTCACCCCTCCACTTT.

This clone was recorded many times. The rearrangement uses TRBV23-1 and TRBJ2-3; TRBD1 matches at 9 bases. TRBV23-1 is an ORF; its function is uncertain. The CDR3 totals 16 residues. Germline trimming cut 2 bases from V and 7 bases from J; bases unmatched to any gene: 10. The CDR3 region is CASSQSPGQGTYTQYF. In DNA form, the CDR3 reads TGCGCCAGCAGTCAAAGCCCGGGACAGGGCACCTATACGCAGTATTTT.

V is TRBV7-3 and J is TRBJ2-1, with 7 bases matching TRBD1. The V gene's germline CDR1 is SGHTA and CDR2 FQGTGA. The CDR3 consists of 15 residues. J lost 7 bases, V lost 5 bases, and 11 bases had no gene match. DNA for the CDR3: TGTGCCAGCAGCCGGGACAGCCGTTATGGGAATGAGCAGTTCTTC. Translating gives CASSRDSRYGNEQFF. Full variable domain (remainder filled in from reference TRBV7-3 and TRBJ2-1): GAGVSQTPSNKVTEKGKYVELRCDPISGHTALYWYRQSLGQGPEFLIYFQGTGAADDSGLPNDRFFAVRPEGSVSTLKIQRTERGDSAVYLCASSRDSRYGNEQFFGPGTRLTVL.

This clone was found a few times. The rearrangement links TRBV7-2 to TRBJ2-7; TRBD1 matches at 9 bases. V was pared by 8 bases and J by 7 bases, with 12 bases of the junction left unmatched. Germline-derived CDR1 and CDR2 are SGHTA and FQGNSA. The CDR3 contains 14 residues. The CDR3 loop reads CASSSPRGTGEQYF. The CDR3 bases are TGTGCCAGCTCTTCCCCCCGCGGGACAGGGGAGCAGTACTTC. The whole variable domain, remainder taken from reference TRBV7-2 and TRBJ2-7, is GAGVSQSPSNKVTEKGKDVELRCDPISGHTALYWYRQSLGQGLEFLIYFQGNSAPDKSGLPSDRFSAERTGGSVSTLTIQRTQQEDSAVYLCASSSPRGTGEQYFGPGTRLTVT.

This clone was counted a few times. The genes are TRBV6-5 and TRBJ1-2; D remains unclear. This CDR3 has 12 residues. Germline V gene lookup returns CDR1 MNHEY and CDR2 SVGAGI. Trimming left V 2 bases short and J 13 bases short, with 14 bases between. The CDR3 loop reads CASSYNPAPATF. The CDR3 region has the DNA TGTGCCAGCAGTTACAACCCAGCGCCGGCCACCTTC.

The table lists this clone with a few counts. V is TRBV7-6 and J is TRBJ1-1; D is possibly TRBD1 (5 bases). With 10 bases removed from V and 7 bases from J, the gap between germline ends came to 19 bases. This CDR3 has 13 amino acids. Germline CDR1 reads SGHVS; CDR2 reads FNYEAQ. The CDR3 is CATRRGDGDEAFF. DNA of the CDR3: TGTGCCACACGACGGGGGGATGGAGATGAAGCTTTCTTT.